The 4 T cell receptor beta chains below all came from one sample that was sequenced in a study of CD8 T cells in Susac syndrome. RNA in amounts of roughly 0.5 to 1 ug was reverse transcribed with random hexamers. TCRdb re-analysed the immunoSEQ multiplex PCR reads in MiXCR, keeping a single row per CDR3 protein. The sample shows 150,000 to 200,000 distinct CDR3 sequences, around 94% of them seen only once. Sequencing used CD4+ T cells from PBMCs. The receptors derive from a human donor in good health.

The gene calls are TRBV18 and TRBJ1-1, with a weak D call TRBD1 (6 bases). The CDR3 is made up of 16 amino acids. V was shortened by 5 bases and J by 0 bases, with 16 bases between the two germline ends. Germline V gene data show CDR1 as KGHSH and CDR2 as LQKENI. The CDR3 region is CASSYDRPIVNTEAFF. The CDR3 DNA reads TGTGCCAGCTCATACGACAGGCCGATAGTGAACACTGAAGCTTTCTTT. Full variable domain (outside the CDR3, taken from reference TRBV18 and TRBJ1-1): NAGVMQNPRHLVRRRGQEARLRCSPMKGHSHVYWYRQLPEEGLKFMVYLQKENIIDESGMPKERFSAEFPKEGPSILRIQQVVRGDSAAYFCASSYDRPIVNTEAFFGQGTRLTVV.

In its sample, this clonotype was seen once. This sequence joins TRBV29-1 and TRBJ2-7; TRBD1 matches 9 bases. CDR1 is SQVTM, CDR2 ANQGSEA, per germline. The CDR3 is made up of 14 amino acids. With V trimmed by 5 bases and J by 7 bases, 12 bases remained unmatched. This CDR3 is CSVNSGQGLREQYF. In nucleotides, the CDR3 is TGCAGCGTTAACAGTGGACAGGGGTTACGTGAGCAGTACTTC.

The chain uses TRBV6-5 and TRBJ2-3; a weak D match, TRBD1 (5 bases). Looked up from germline, CDR1 is MNHEY and CDR2 is SVGAGI. CDR3 length: 15 residues. The V end lost 0 bases, the J end lost 3 bases, and 10 bases lay between the germline ends. Here the CDR3 reads CASSYSIQGTDTQYF. CDR3 nucleotides: TGTGCCAGCAGTTACTCGATCCAGGGAACAGATACGCAGTATTTT.

This chain connects TRBV9 to TRBJ2-3; D ambiguous. This CDR3 is built from 12 residues. Looked up from germline, CDR1 is SGDLS and CDR2 is YYNGEE. The V end lost 0 bases, the J end lost 5 bases, and 4 bases lay between the germline ends. CDR3 in DNA: TGTGCCAGCAGCGTAGATCAAGATACGCAGTATTTT. It translates to CASSVDQDTQYF.